Below, 6 T cell receptor beta chains from the same sample are listed, as sequenced in a study of quantifying T cell responses using KT2 cells. The wider study: cDNA was made from DNase-treated RNA using alpha and beta constant primers.

A single-stranded UMI oligo with SP2 sequence was ligated to cDNA 3' ends. An equimolar mix of RC1.1 and RC1.2 primed the beta chain across TRBC1 and TRBC2. TCRdb processed the UMI-ligation and nested PCR reads anew with MiXCR; each CDR3 protein has one entry. This sample has 40,000 or so distinct CDR3 sequences, with around 15% found just once. Sequencing was carried out using PBMCs spiked with cells of the T cell clone KT2. These receptors were collected from a human donor.

The rearrangement joins TRBV4-1 to TRBJ1-2; 7 nucleotides align to TRBD1. The germline gives CDR1 MGHRA, CDR2 YSYEKL. This CDR3 spans 16 amino acids. V lost 3 bases and J lost 0; bases outside the gene matches: 7. This chain's CDR3 is CASSQPGGGANYGYTF. Here the CDR3 DNA reads TGCGCCAGCAGCCAGCCAGGGGGGGGGGCTAACTATGGCTACACCTTC.

This clonotype appeared once. The chain couples TRBV4-3 to TRBJ2-3, with D possibly matching TRBD2 (5 bases). The CDR3 contains 16 residues. Trimming took 2 bases from V and 0 from J, leaving 12 bases between them. The germline CDR1 and CDR2 sequences are LGHNA and YSLEER. In DNA form, the CDR3 reads TGCGCCAGCAGCCAAACCGCGGGCGCGAGCACAGATACGCAGTATTTT. Its protein product is CASSQTAGASTDTQYF.

This clonotype is judged medium-sized. The J gene is TRBJ2-7, the V gene TRBV20-1; TRBD2 is a possible D gene (6 bases). Per the germline V gene, CDR1 is DFQATT and CDR2 is SNEGSKA (reference sequence). This CDR3 has 13 residues. Trimming removed 5 bases from V and 0 bases from J, with 11 bases in between. The CDR3 DNA is TGCAGTGCTTGGGAGGCCAGCTCCTACGAGCAGTACTTC. Its protein is CSAWEASSYEQYF.

This clonotype was seen more than once but under ten times. This rearrangement joins TRBV14 to TRBJ1-1; D may be TRBD1 (5 bases). This CDR3 has 13 amino acids. The germline V and J ends were trimmed by 5 bases and 7 bases, with 14 bases remaining between them. The germline CDR1 and CDR2 sequences are SGHDN and FVKESK. The CDR3 DNA reads as TGTGCCAGCAGCTACCACGGGGCAGTTGAAGCTTTCTTT. The encoded protein is CASSYHGAVEAFF.

The chain couples TRBV5-4 to TRBJ2-1; D tentatively fits TRBD1 or TRBD2 (5 bases each). V lost 4 bases, J lost 9 bases, and 11 bases lay in between. In germline, CDR1 is SGHNT, CDR2 YYREEE (reference sequence). CDR3 length: 12 amino acids. The chain's CDR3 is CASSNVGTEQFF. As DNA, the CDR3 is TGTGCCAGCAGCAACGTGGGGACTGAGCAGTTCTTC. Full variable domain (missing parts from reference TRBV5-4 and TRBJ2-1): ETGVTQSPTHLIKTRGQQVTLRCSSQSGHNTVSWYQQALGQGPQFIFQYYREEENGRGNFPPRFSGLQFPNYSSELNVNALELDDSALYLCASSNVGTEQFFGPGTRLTVL.

This clonotype was detected ten times or more. The chain has TRBV7-8 and TRBJ2-1, with D perhaps matching TRBD2 (5 bases). Germline V gene data show CDR1 as SGHVS and CDR2 as FQNEAQ. The CDR3 is 17 amino acids. The V end was cut by 5 bases, the J end by 0 bases, with 17 bases between. This CDR3 is CASSNIGLRASYNEQFF. DNA of the CDR3: TGTGCCAGCAGCAATATAGGATTGAGGGCCTCCTACAATGAGCAGTTCTTC.